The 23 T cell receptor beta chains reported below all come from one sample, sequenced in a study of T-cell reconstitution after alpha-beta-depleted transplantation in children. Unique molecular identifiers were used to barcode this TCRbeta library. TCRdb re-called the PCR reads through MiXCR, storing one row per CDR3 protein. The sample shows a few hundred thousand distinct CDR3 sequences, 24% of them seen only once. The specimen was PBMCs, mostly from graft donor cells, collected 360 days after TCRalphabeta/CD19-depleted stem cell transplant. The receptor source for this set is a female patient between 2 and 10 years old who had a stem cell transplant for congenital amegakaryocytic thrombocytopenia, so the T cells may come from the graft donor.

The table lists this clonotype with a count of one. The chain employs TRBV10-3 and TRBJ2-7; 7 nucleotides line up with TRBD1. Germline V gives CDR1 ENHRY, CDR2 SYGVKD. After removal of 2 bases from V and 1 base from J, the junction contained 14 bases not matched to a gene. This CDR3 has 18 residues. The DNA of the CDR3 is TGTGCCATCAGTGAGCCTCCCAGGGGGTTTAGGTCGTCCTACGAGCAGTACTTC. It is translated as CAISEPPRGFRSSYEQYF.

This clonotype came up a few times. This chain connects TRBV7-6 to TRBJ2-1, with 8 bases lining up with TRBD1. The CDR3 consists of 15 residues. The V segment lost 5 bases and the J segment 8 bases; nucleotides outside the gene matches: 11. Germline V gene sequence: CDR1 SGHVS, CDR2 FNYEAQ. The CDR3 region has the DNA TGTGCCAGCAGCAACCCCGGACAGGGTGCCGATGAGCAGTTCTTC. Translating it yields CASSNPGQGADEQFF.

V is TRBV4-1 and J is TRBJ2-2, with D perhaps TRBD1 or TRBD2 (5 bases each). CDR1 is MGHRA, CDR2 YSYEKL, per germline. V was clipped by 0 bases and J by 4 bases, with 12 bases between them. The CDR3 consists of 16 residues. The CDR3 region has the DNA TGCGCCAGCAGCCAAGAGGCATCGGGGCTCACCGGGGAGCTGTTTTTT. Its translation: CASSQEASGLTGELFF.

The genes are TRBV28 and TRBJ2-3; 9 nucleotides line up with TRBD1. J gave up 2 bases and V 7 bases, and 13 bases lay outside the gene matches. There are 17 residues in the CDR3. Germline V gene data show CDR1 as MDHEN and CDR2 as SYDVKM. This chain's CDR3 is CASTYSTGGLDTDTQYF. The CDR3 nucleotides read TGTGCCAGCACCTATTCAACAGGGGGCCTTGACACAGATACGCAGTATTTT.

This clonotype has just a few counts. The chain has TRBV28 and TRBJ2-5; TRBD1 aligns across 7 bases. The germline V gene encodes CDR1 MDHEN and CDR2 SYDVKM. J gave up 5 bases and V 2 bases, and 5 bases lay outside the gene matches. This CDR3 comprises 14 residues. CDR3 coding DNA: TGTGCCAGCAGTTTAGAAGGGGGCGAGGAGACCCAGTACTTC. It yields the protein CASSLEGGEETQYF.

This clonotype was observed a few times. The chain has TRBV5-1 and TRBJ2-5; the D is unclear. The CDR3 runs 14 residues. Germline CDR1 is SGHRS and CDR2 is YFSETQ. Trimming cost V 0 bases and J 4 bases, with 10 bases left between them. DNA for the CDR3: TGCGCCAGCAGCTTGGACCGAAGAGGAGAGACCCAGTACTTC. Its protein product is CASSLDRRGETQYF.

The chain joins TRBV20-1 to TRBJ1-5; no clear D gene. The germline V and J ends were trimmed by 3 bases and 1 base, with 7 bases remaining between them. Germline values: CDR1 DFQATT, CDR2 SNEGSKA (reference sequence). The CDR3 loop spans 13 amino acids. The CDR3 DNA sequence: TGCAGTGCTAGCCCCAGGAGCAATCAGCCCCAGCATTTT. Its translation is CSASPRSNQPQHF.

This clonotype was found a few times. This CDR3 is CASSEGHLTEAFF. DNA for the CDR3: TGTGCCAGCAGTGAAGGACACCTCACTGAAGCTTTCTTT. J is TRBJ1-1 and V is TRBV6-1; the D is unclear. The CDR3 consists of 13 residues. The germline CDR1 and CDR2 sequences are MNHNS and SASEGT. The V gene lost 1 base and the J gene lost 4 bases, with 7 bases spanning the gap.

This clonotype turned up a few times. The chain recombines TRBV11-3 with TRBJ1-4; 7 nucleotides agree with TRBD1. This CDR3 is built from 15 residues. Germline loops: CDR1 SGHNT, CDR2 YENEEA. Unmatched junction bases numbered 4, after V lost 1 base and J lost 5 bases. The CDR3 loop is CASSLVEDRNEKLFF. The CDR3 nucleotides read TGTGCCAGCAGCTTAGTCGAGGACAGGAATGAAAAACTGTTTTTT.

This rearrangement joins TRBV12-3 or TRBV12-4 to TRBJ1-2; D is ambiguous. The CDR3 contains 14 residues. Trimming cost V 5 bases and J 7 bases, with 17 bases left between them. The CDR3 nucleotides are TGTGCCAGCAGTCCCCCTCTTGTACGCGGTGGCTACACCTTC. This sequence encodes CASSPPLVRGGYTF.

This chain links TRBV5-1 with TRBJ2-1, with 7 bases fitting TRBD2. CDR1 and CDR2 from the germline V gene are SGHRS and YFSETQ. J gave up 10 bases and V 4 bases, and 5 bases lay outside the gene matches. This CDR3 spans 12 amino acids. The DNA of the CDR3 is TGCGCCAGCAGCGGTAGGGAGGGAGAGCAGTTCTTC. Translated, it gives CASSGREGEQFF. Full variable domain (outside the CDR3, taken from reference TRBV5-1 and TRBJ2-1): KAGVTQTPRYLIKTRGQQVTLSCSPISGHRSVSWYQQTPGQGLQFLFEYFSETQRNKGNFPGRFSGRQFSNSRSEMNVSTLELGDSALYLCASSGREGEQFFGPGTRLTVL.

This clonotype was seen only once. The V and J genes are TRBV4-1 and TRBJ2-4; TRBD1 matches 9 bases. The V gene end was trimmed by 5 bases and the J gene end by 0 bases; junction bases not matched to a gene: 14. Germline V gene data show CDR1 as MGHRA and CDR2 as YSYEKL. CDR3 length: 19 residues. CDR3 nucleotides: TGCGCCAGCAGCGAAAGGAGGGACAGGGTGGGGTTAGCCAAAAACATTCAGTACTTC. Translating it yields CASSERRDRVGLAKNIQYF.

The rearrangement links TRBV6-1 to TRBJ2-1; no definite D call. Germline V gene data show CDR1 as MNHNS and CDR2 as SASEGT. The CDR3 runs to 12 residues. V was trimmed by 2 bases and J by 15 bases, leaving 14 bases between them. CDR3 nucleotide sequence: TGTGCCAGCAGTGAATTGGCCCGGTCCCCGTTCTTC. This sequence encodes CASSELARSPFF.

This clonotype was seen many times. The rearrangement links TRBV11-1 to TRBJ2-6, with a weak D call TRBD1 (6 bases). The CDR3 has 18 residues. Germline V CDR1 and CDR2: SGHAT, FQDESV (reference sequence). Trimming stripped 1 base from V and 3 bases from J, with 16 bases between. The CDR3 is CASSLGQGPTIGANVLTF. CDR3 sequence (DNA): TGTGCCAGCAGCTTAGGGCAGGGGCCTACTATTGGGGCCAACGTCCTGACTTTC.

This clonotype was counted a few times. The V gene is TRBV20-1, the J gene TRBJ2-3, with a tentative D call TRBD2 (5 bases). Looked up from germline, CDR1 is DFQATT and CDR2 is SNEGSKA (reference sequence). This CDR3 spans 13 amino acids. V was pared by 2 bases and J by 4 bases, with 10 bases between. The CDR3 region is CSARTLEADTQYF. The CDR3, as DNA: TGCAGTGCTAGAACACTAGAAGCAGATACGCAGTATTTT.

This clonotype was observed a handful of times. This CDR3 is CASSTGLAGGFVYEQYF. The CDR3 DNA sequence: TGTGCCAGCAGCACCGGACTAGCGGGAGGTTTTGTGTACGAGCAGTACTTC. V gene TRBV11-2 combines with J gene TRBJ2-7, with 14 bases that match TRBD2. Germline V gene data show CDR1 as SGHAT and CDR2 as FQNNGV. The V segment lost 5 bases and the J segment 4 bases; nucleotides outside the gene matches: 10. The CDR3 has 17 residues.

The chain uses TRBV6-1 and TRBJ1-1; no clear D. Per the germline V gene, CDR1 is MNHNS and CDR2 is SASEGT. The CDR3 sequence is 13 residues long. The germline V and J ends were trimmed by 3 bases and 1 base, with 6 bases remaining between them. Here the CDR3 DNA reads TGTGCCAGCAGTGATAGGCCGAACACTGAAGCTTTCTTT. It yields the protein CASSDRPNTEAFF.

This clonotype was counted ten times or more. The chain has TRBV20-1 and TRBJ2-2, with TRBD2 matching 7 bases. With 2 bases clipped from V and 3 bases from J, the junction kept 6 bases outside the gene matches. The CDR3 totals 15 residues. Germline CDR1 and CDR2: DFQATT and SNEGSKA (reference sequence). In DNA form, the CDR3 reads TGCAGTGCTAGACCTTTCGGGAGGTACACCGGGGAGCTGTTTTTT. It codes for CSARPFGRYTGELFF.

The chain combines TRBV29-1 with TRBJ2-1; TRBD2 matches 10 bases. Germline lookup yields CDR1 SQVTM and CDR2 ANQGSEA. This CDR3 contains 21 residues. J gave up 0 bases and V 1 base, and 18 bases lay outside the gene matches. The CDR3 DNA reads TGCAGCGTTGAAGGCCCCCTGGGAAGTAGCGGGAGGACCTACTCCTACAATGAGCAGTTCTTC. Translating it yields CSVEGPLGSSGRTYSYNEQFF.

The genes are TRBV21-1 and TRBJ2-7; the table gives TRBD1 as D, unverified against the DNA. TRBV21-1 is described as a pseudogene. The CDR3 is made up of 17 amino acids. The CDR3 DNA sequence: TGTGCCAGCAGCAAAGAAGGGGCAGGGGTTGTCACCTACGAGCAGTACTTC. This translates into CASSKEGAGVVTYEQYF.

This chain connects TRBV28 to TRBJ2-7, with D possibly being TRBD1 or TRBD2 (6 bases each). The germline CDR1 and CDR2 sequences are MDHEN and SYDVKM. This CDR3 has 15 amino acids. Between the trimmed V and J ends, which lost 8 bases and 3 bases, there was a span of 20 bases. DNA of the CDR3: TGTGCCAGCGCTCTCGGGGGCAACCCTGTCTACGAGCAGTACTTC. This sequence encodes CASALGGNPVYEQYF.

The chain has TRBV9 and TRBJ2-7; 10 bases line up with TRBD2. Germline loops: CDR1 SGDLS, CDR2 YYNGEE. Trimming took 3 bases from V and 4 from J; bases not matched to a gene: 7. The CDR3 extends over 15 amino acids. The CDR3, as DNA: TGTGCCAGCAGCGCGAGCGGGAGGGCCACTTACGAGCAGTACTTC. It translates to CASSASGRATYEQYF.

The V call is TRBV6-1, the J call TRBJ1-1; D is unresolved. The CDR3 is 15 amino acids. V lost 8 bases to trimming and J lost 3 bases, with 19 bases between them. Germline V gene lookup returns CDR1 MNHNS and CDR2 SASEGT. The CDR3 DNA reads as TGTGCCAGCGGCGAATTGAGGGTCGGGGACACTGAAGCTTTCTTT. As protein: CASGELRVGDTEAFF.